Below are 18 T cell receptor beta chains sequenced from a single sample in a study of T cell responses to AZD1222 COVID-19 vaccine. Generated by immunoSEQ multiplex PCR, the TCRdb table keeps only in-frame clones and is missing some. The sample contains about 85,000 clones, 65% to 90% of which appear only once. The sequencing used peripheral blood, collected on day 0 of AZD1222 vaccination. The receptors were sampled from an adult in good health.

The chain recombines TRBV5-1 with TRBJ1-2, with TRBD1 as a possible D gene (6 bases). CDR1 is SGHRS, CDR2 YFSETQ, per germline. V was clipped by 4 bases and J by 2 bases, with 15 bases between them. CDR3 length equals 15 residues. The DNA of the CDR3 is TGCGCCAGCAGCCCAGGGGACCCCTCAAACTATGGCTACACCTTC. Protein sequence: CASSPGDPSNYGYTF.

V usage is TRBV6-2 or TRBV6-3 and J usage is TRBJ2-7; tentatively, D is TRBD2 (6 bases). V was clipped by 0 bases and J by 2 bases, with 17 bases between them. From germline, CDR1 is MNHEY and CDR2 SVGEGT. The CDR3 runs to 17 residues. CDR3 nucleotides: TGTGCCAGCAGTTACTCGATTGGGGCGGGACTCACCTACGAGCAGTACTTC. This codes for CASSYSIGAGLTYEQYF.

The chain combines TRBV3-1 (or the pseudogene TRBV3-2) with TRBJ1-1, with unresolved D. This CDR3 is 13 amino acids long. Germline V CDR1 and CDR2: LGHDT, YNNKEL (reference sequence). The V and J ends lost 1 base and 12 bases respectively, with 15 bases between them. The CDR3 bases are TGTGCCAGCAGCCAAGTTCAGGCGGTGAAGACTTTCTTT. Protein sequence: CASSQVQAVKTFF.

This chain uses TRBV19 with TRBJ1-5; the match to TRBD1 covers 7 bases. The CDR3 length is 15 residues. Germline CDR1 LNHDA, CDR2 SQIVND (reference sequence). The V gene end was trimmed by 5 bases and the J gene end by 6 bases; junction bases not matched to a gene: 10. The CDR3 nucleotides are TGTGCCAGTAGTCCCCAGAGGGGGCTGATTCAGCCCCAGCATTTT. This translates into CASSPQRGLIQPQHF.

This chain uses TRBV6-5 with TRBJ2-5; D is undetermined. Trimming pared 2 bases from V and 8 bases from J, leaving 6 bases between. The length of the CDR3 is 11 residues. The germline V gene encodes CDR1 MNHEY and CDR2 SVGAGI. The CDR3 protein is CASSYAATQYF. The CDR3 coding sequence is TGTGCCAGCAGTTACGCCGCCACCCAGTACTTC.

V is TRBV7-3 and J is TRBJ2-1, with a possible D match to TRBD2 (6 bases). Germline V gene sequence: CDR1 SGHTA, CDR2 FQGTGA. This CDR3 is built from 16 residues. V lost 0 bases, J lost 9 bases, and 18 bases lay in between. The CDR3 here is CASSLTGGPPEAEQFF. The CDR3 DNA is TGTGCCAGCAGCTTAACGGGGGGACCTCCCGAGGCTGAGCAGTTCTTC. Filled out from reference TRBV7-3 and TRBJ2-1, the complete variable domain reads GAGVSQTPSNKVTEKGKYVELRCDPISGHTALYWYRQSLGQGPEFLIYFQGTGAADDSGLPNDRFFAVRPEGSVSTLKIQRTERGDSAVYLCASSLTGGPPEAEQFFGPGTRLTVL.

The rearrangement joins TRBV19 to TRBJ1-3; D gene uncertain. V lost 4 bases, J lost 3 bases, and 7 bases lay in between. The CDR3 has 13 residues. Germline CDR1 is LNHDA and CDR2 is SQIVND (reference sequence). DNA of the CDR3: TGTGCCAGTAGTACACGCCTTGGAAACACCATATATTTT. Its protein product is CASSTRLGNTIYF.

The V and J genes are TRBV13 and TRBJ2-7, with 8 bases identical to TRBD1. The V and J ends lost 5 bases and 3 bases, in that order; junction bases with no gene match: 6. From germline, CDR1 is PRHDT and CDR2 FYEKMQ (reference sequence). CDR3 size: 14 residues. DNA of the CDR3: TGTGCCAGCAGCACCTGGACAGGGAACTACGAGCAGTACTTC. This translates into CASSTWTGNYEQYF.

This clone was observed a few times. The genes are TRBV9 and TRBJ2-7; 9 positions match TRBD2. CDR3 length equals 14 residues. Germline CDR1 is SGDLS and CDR2 is YYNGEE. After removal of 3 bases from V and 5 bases from J, the junction contained 6 bases not matched to a gene. The CDR3 DNA reads TGTGCCAGCAGCGGGAGCGGGAGGAAGGACGAGCAGTACTTC. This translates into CASSGSGRKDEQYF.

The rearrangement uses TRBV19 and TRBJ2-6; unclear D gene. This CDR3 is 15 amino acids long. Germline CDR1 and CDR2: LNHDA and SQIVND (reference sequence). Trimming pared 9 bases from V and 0 bases from J, leaving 12 bases between. In DNA, the CDR3 is TGTGCCAGCGCAATAACGAACTCTGGGGCCAACGTCCTGACTTTC. It is translated as CASAITNSGANVLTF.

CDR3 DNA: TGTGCCAGCAGCTTCGAAGGGAAAGAGTACAATGAGCAGTTCTTC. Translating it yields CASSFEGKEYNEQFF. This chain connects TRBV7-3 to TRBJ2-1; D gene ambiguous. V was trimmed by 3 bases and J by 4 bases, leaving 13 bases between them. Germline CDR1 and CDR2: SGHTA and FQGTGA. The CDR3 runs to 15 residues.

This chain links TRBV18 with TRBJ1-2, with 7 bases lining up with TRBD1. Trimming removed 6 bases from V and 0 bases from J; junction bases left unmatched: 7. Germline assignment: CDR1 KGHSH and CDR2 LQKENI. The CDR3 sequence is 15 residues long. CDR3 loop: CASSLGTAPNYGYTF. CDR3 DNA sequence: TGTGCCAGCTCCCTCGGGACAGCCCCTAACTATGGCTACACCTTC.

V is TRBV21-1 and J is TRBJ1-1; the D call in the table, TRBD1, was not verified against the DNA. TRBV21-1 is noted as a pseudogene. The CDR3 contains 17 residues. CDR3 in amino acids: CASSKSRDSKEYTEAFF. CDR3 nucleotides: TGTGCCAGCAGCAAATCTCGGGACAGTAAAGAGTACACTGAAGCTTTCTTT.

This clone was found a few times. The chain links TRBV24-1 to TRBJ1-5; D is ambiguous. The germline V gene has CDR1 KGHDR and CDR2 SFDVKD. The CDR3 is 18 residues long. Trimming removed 5 bases at V and 0 bases at J, with 19 bases between. CDR3 residues: CATSASASPEYSNQPQHF. The CDR3 DNA reads as TGTGCCACCAGTGCCTCGGCCAGCCCAGAGTATAGCAATCAGCCCCAGCATTTT.

This chain uses TRBV7-9 with TRBJ2-5; 7 nucleotides line up with TRBD2. Germline lookup yields CDR1 SEHNR and CDR2 FQNEAQ (reference sequence). There are 14 residues in the CDR3. After removal of 4 bases from V and 5 bases from J, the junction contained 7 bases not matched to a gene. The CDR3: CASSSLTSKETQYF. DNA of the CDR3: TGTGCCAGCAGCTCTCTGACTAGCAAGGAGACCCAGTACTTC.

This clone was found a few times. The chain uses TRBV19 and TRBJ1-2, with 8 positions matching TRBD1. The CDR3 loop spans 12 amino acids. V shed 9 bases, J shed 8 bases, and the junction held 8 bases outside the gene matches. The germline V gene has CDR1 LNHDA and CDR2 SQIVND (reference sequence). This chain's CDR3 is CASQQGAKGYTF. The CDR3 bases are TGTGCCAGCCAGCAGGGGGCCAAAGGCTACACCTTC.

J is TRBJ2-1 and V is TRBV9; the match to TRBD2 covers 7 bases. Trimming took 0 bases from V and 6 from J; bases not matched to a gene: 6. The germline V gene has CDR1 SGDLS and CDR2 YYNGEE. This CDR3 contains 15 residues. CDR3 coding DNA: TGTGCCAGCAGCGTAGGGGGGACTATAGCCAATGAGCAGTTCTTC. Its translation: CASSVGGTIANEQFF.

J is TRBJ2-7 and V is TRBV28, with unresolved D. The germline V gene encodes CDR1 MDHEN and CDR2 SYDVKM. This CDR3 is built from 15 residues. V was clipped by 5 bases and J by 6 bases, with 20 bases between them. For the CDR3, the DNA is TGTGCCAGCAGTCCCGTCCACGCCGCGAGGAGCGAGCAGTACTTC. Amino acid sequence: CASSPVHAARSEQYF.